This T cell receptor (beta chain) was profiled in a study of molecular identifiers for immune sequencing clone quantification. Study-wide background: Four of five RNA aliquots from roughly 21,000 or 96,000 naive CD8 T cells were sequenced.

Sorted naive CD8 T cells were those defined as CD8+CD4-CCR7+CD45RA+. A single record per CDR3 protein comes from TCRdb applying MiXCR to the PCR reads. The data contain hundreds of thousands of distinct CDR3 sequences, 25% of them singletons. Study outcomes and limitations: One cell's worth of spiked Jurkat TCR RNA was reportedly detectable among about a million naive cells. Highly expanded clone sizes could end up underestimated if a barcode were shared by identical TCR molecules.

Points on this clonotype: Antigen unknown.

Germline loops: CDR1 MDHEN, CDR2 SYDVKM. This CDR3 contains 13 residues. The V and J ends lost 7 bases and 0 bases respectively, with 10 bases between them. The source material was naive CD8+ T cells from blood, with Jurkat cell RNA spiked in. Subset: FACS-sorted CD8+CD4-CCR7+CD45RA+ naive T cells. The sequence came from a human donor in good health. Some libraries in this study had Jurkat cell RNA spiked in. The chain has TRBV28 and TRBJ2-7, with no clear D. CDR3 sequence (DNA): TGTGCCAGCAACCCTTCAGACTCCTACGAGCAGTACTTC. Amino acids: CASNPSDSYEQYF.